The 31 T cell receptor beta chains reported below all come from one sample, sequenced in a study of T cell responses to AZD1222 COVID-19 vaccine. Profiling relied on immunoSEQ multiplex PCR, and the TCRdb table lists in-frame clones only, not all of them. The sample includes some 180,000 clones, around 89% seen only once; the top ten take 5% to 7.5%. The sequenced sample was peripheral blood, obtained on day 0 of AZD1222 vaccination. These receptors were collected from an adult in good health.

J is TRBJ2-2 and V is TRBV3-1 (or the pseudogene TRBV3-2); 10 nucleotides align to TRBD2. V was clipped by 2 bases and J by 6 bases; unmatched bases: 9. Per the germline V gene, CDR1 is LGHDT and CDR2 is YNNKEL (reference sequence). The CDR3 length is 17 residues. The CDR3 DNA reads TGTGCCAGCAGCCAACCCTCGACTAGCGGGTCGTCCGGGGAGCTGTTTTTT. Encoded protein: CASSQPSTSGSSGELFF.

Here the CDR3 DNA reads TGTGCCAGCAGCTTAGGGGGAGGAGGCCTCTTCTCTGGGGCCAACGTCCTGACTTTC. This translates into CASSLGGGGLFSGANVLTF. The rearrangement links TRBV6-6 to TRBJ2-6, with D perhaps given as TRBD1 or TRBD2 (6 bases each). Per the germline V gene, CDR1 is MNHNY and CDR2 is SVGAGI (reference sequence). V lost 6 bases and J 0 bases, leaving 21 bases between the germline ends. This CDR3 has 19 amino acids.

This clone was seen only once. This sequence joins TRBV19 and TRBJ2-7, with TRBD2 identical over 9 bases. After removal of 6 bases from V and 4 bases from J, the junction contained 10 bases not matched to a gene. Germline V gives CDR1 LNHDA, CDR2 SQIVND (reference sequence). The CDR3 loop spans 15 amino acids. CDR3 amino acids: CASSLRLAGWYEQYF. For the CDR3, the DNA is TGTGCCAGTAGCCTGAGGCTAGCGGGATGGTACGAGCAGTACTTC. Full variable domain (rest looked up from reference TRBV19 and TRBJ2-7): DGGITQSPKYLFRKEGQNVTLSCEQNLNHDAMYWYRQDPGQGLRLIYYSQIVNDFQKGDIAEGYSVSREKKESFPLTVTSAQKNPTAFYLCASSLRLAGWYEQYFGPGTRLTVT.

This chain uses TRBV5-1 with TRBJ1-5; TRBD1 aligns across 7 bases. V lost 4 bases to trimming and J lost 1 base; unmatched junction nucleotides: 5. Per the germline V gene, CDR1 is SGHRS and CDR2 is YFSETQ. CDR3 length: 15 amino acids. The CDR3 DNA is TGCGCCAGCAGCCTAGGGGACAGAAGCAATCAGCCCCAGCATTTT. Residues: CASSLGDRSNQPQHF.

The chain has TRBV28 and TRBJ1-2; no definite D call. The V end was cut by 5 bases, the J end by 5 bases, with 18 bases between. The CDR3 spans 15 residues. Germline V gene sequence: CDR1 MDHEN, CDR2 SYDVKM. The CDR3 nucleotides are TGTGCCAGCAGTCCTTCCCTATTTGGAGCGTATGGCTACACCTTC. Residues: CASSPSLFGAYGYTF.

V usage is TRBV3-1 (or the pseudogene TRBV3-2) and J usage is TRBJ2-5; 8 bases match TRBD2. Germline V CDR1 and CDR2: LGHDT, YNNKEL (reference sequence). V gave up 1 base and J gave up 2 bases; unmatched junction bases: 6. The CDR3 sequence is 16 residues long. The CDR3 region has the DNA TGTGCCAGCAGCCAAGGCGGGGGGCATTTTCAAGAGACCCAGTACTTC. Translated: CASSQGGGHFQETQYF.

The V gene is TRBV12-3 or TRBV12-4, the J gene TRBJ1-2; no firm D call. V dropped 5 bases and J dropped 7 bases, with 11 bases sitting between them. CDR3 size: 12 residues. CDR3 sequence reads: CASSLTSAGYTF. CDR3 in DNA: TGTGCCAGCAGTCTTACGTCGGCTGGCTACACCTTC.

The chain joins TRBV28 to TRBJ1-1; no clear D gene. V gave up 8 bases and J gave up 1 base, with 8 bases separating them. Germline CDR1 reads MDHEN; CDR2 reads SYDVKM. The CDR3 loop spans 12 amino acids. The CDR3 loop reads CASRWGNTEAFF. In nucleotides, the CDR3 is TGTGCCAGCCGGTGGGGGAACACTGAAGCTTTCTTT.

The chain links TRBV7-6 to TRBJ2-1; no clear D gene. CDR3 length equals 14 residues. The ends were cut back, 5 bases at V and 0 bases at J, with 8 bases in the middle. Germline-derived CDR1 and CDR2 are SGHVS and FNYEAQ. CDR3 DNA sequence: TGTGCCAGCAGCGTTATTAACTCCTACAATGAGCAGTTCTTC. Its protein product is CASSVINSYNEQFF.

The V and J genes are TRBV11-3 and TRBJ1-1, with a weak D call TRBD1 (6 bases). The CDR3 is 16 residues long. Trimming took 5 bases from V and 6 from J, leaving 22 bases between them. CDR1 and CDR2 (germline): SGHNT, YENEEA. The CDR3: CASSPSGSGEGSEAFF. The CDR3 DNA reads TGTGCCAGCAGCCCTTCGGGGTCAGGGGAAGGATCTGAAGCTTTCTTT.

The genes are TRBV6-6 and TRBJ2-1, with unresolved D. CDR1 and CDR2 (germline): MNHNY, SVGAGI (reference sequence). The CDR3 runs to 12 residues. Trimming removed 4 bases from V and 14 bases from J, with 15 bases in between. The CDR3 here is CASSSTGPGEFF. The CDR3 nucleotides read TGTGCCAGCAGTTCAACGGGTCCAGGAGAGTTCTTC.

The chain is built from TRBV10-1 and TRBJ2-5, with 8 bases that match TRBD1. V lost 4 bases and J lost 1; bases outside the gene matches: 11. Germline assignment: CDR1 WNHNN and CDR2 SYGVQD (reference sequence). The CDR3 has 17 amino acids. CDR3 protein: CASSATRGQGSQETQYF. The CDR3 DNA reads as TGCGCCAGCAGTGCCACCCGCGGACAGGGCTCCCAAGAGACCCAGTACTTC.

The chain couples TRBV18 to TRBJ2-1; no clear D gene. The length of the CDR3 is 15 residues. Trimming left V 1 base short and J 10 bases short, with 17 bases between. Germline V gives CDR1 KGHSH, CDR2 LQKENI. The CDR3 DNA follows: TGTGCCAGCTCACCACTGCCATCTATGGATCACGAGCAGTTCTTC. It yields the protein CASSPLPSMDHEQFF.

This chain joins TRBV19 and TRBJ1-2; 7 nucleotides match TRBD1. Germline V gene data show CDR1 as LNHDA and CDR2 as SQIVND (reference sequence). The CDR3 spans 13 residues. Germline trimming cut 9 bases from V and 2 bases from J; bases unmatched to any gene: 6. In DNA, the CDR3 is TGTGCCAGCCGTCGGGACAGAAACTATGGCTACACCTTC. As protein: CASRRDRNYGYTF. Looking up the rest from reference TRBV19 and TRBJ1-2 gives the full variable domain: DGGITQSPKYLFRKEGQNVTLSCEQNLNHDAMYWYRQDPGQGLRLIYYSQIVNDFQKGDIAEGYSVSREKKESFPLTVTSAQKNPTAFYLCASRRDRNYGYTFGSGTRLTVV.

This clone has just one count. The gene calls are TRBV12-3 or TRBV12-4 and TRBJ2-3; tentatively, D is TRBD2 (6 bases). V dropped 8 bases and J dropped 7 bases, with 13 bases sitting between them. This CDR3 is built from 12 residues. CDR3 loop: CASAGGEHTQYF. The CDR3 DNA reads as TGTGCCAGCGCCGGAGGGGAACATACGCAGTATTTT.

The rearrangement uses TRBV6-5 and TRBJ2-7, with D hard to call. Trimming pared 5 bases from V and 0 bases from J, leaving 5 bases between. Germline values: CDR1 MNHEY, CDR2 SVGAGI. This CDR3 comprises 12 residues. The CDR3 sequence is CASSPLSYEQYF. The CDR3 DNA reads TGTGCCAGCAGTCCCCTCTCCTACGAGCAGTACTTC.

The chain combines TRBV18 with TRBJ2-1, with D perhaps matching TRBD1 (6 bases). CDR1 and CDR2 from the germline V gene are KGHSH and LQKENI. With 6 bases removed from V and 5 bases from J, the gap between germline ends came to 11 bases. The CDR3 has 13 residues. The CDR3 protein is CASSPGQNNEQFF. DNA for the CDR3: TGTGCCAGCTCTCCTGGACAGAACAATGAGCAGTTCTTC.

The V call is TRBV25-1, the J call TRBJ1-6, with D possibly matching TRBD1 (6 bases). V lost 6 bases, J lost 5 bases, and 14 bases lay in between. Per germline, CDR1 MGHDK and CDR2 SYGVNS. The CDR3 has 15 amino acids. In nucleotides, the CDR3 is TGTGCCAGCAGCGATCCGGGGACACATAATTCACCCCTCCACTTT. Amino acids: CASSDPGTHNSPLHF.

The chain is built from TRBV5-1 and TRBJ1-3, with 9 bases lining up with TRBD1. CDR1 and CDR2 from the germline V gene are SGHRS and YFSETQ. Losses at the gene ends were 4 bases for V and 0 bases for J; bases not matched to a gene: 8. The CDR3 totals 17 residues. The CDR3 DNA follows: TGCGCCAGCAGCACGTCGACAGGGGGGATCTCTGGAAACACCATATATTTT. Translated: CASSTSTGGISGNTIYF. Supplemented by reference TRBV5-1 and TRBJ1-3, the full variable domain reads KAGVTQTPRYLIKTRGQQVTLSCSPISGHRSVSWYQQTPGQGLQFLFEYFSETQRNKGNFPGRFSGRQFSNSRSEMNVSTLELGDSALYLCASSTSTGGISGNTIYFGEGSWLTVV.

The chain combines TRBV9 with TRBJ1-1; 7 nucleotides align to TRBD1. The ends lost 2 bases at V and 1 base at J; junction bases unmatched: 2. The germline V gene encodes CDR1 SGDLS and CDR2 YYNGEE. This CDR3 is built from 14 residues. Here the CDR3 reads CASSVRTGNTEAFF. The CDR3 region has the DNA TGTGCCAGCAGCGTTAGGACAGGGAACACTGAAGCTTTCTTT.

This clone was observed a few times. This chain uses TRBV9 with TRBJ2-7; 9 bases match TRBD1. The V gene's germline CDR1 is SGDLS and CDR2 YYNGEE. This CDR3 has 19 residues. The junction had 19 bases not matched to a gene; V was cut back by 4 bases and J by 2 bases. The CDR3 sequence: CASSPRGDRALSPTYEQYF. In DNA form, the CDR3 reads TGTGCCAGCAGCCCTAGAGGGGACAGGGCACTTTCTCCCACCTACGAGCAGTACTTC.

This clone was seen only once. The chain has TRBV7-3 and TRBJ2-7, with D maybe TRBD1 (5 bases). Per the germline V gene, CDR1 is SGHTA and CDR2 is FQGTGA. Trimming left V 5 bases short and J 1 base short, with 9 bases between. This CDR3 contains 13 residues. The CDR3 here is CASSRDRSYEQYF. CDR3 nucleotide sequence: TGTGCCAGCAGCCGCGACAGATCCTACGAGCAGTACTTC. Drawing the rest from reference TRBV7-3 and TRBJ2-7, the complete variable domain is GAGVSQTPSNKVTEKGKYVELRCDPISGHTALYWYRQSLGQGPEFLIYFQGTGAADDSGLPNDRFFAVRPEGSVSTLKIQRTERGDSAVYLCASSRDRSYEQYFGPGTRLTVT.

The chain carries TRBV28 and TRBJ2-3; TRBD2 aligns across 11 bases. CDR3 length: 17 residues. The V gene end was trimmed by 2 bases and the J gene end by 7 bases; junction bases not matched to a gene: 11. Germline values: CDR1 MDHEN, CDR2 SYDVKM. CDR3 region: CASSLLTSGKVSNTQYF. CDR3 DNA: TGTGCCAGCAGTTTACTGACTAGCGGGAAGGTGTCGAATACGCAGTATTTT. Variable domain in full (rest from reference TRBV28 and TRBJ2-3): DVKVTQSSRYLVKRTGEKVFLECVQDMDHENMFWYRQDPGLGLRLIYFSYDVKMKEKGDIPEGYSVSREKKERFSLILESASTNQTSMYLCASSLLTSGKVSNTQYFGPGTRLTVL.

This clone was recorded once. The chain is built from TRBV30 and TRBJ2-1; D is uncertain. CDR1 GTSNPN and CDR2 SVGIG come from the germline V gene (reference sequence). The CDR3 totals 13 residues. Deletions cut 2 bases from V and 12 bases from J, with 17 bases between. CDR3 sequence: CAWSSLSDGSQFF. CDR3 in DNA: TGTGCCTGGAGTTCACTCTCGGACGGCTCGCAGTTCTTC.

This clone was picked up one time. J is TRBJ2-1 and V is TRBV19, with D perhaps TRBD2 (5 bases). The V gene lost 6 bases and the J gene lost 2 bases, with 11 bases spanning the gap. Germline loops: CDR1 LNHDA, CDR2 SQIVND (reference sequence). The CDR3 consists of 14 residues. This CDR3 is CASRDYEPYNEQFF. CDR3 DNA: TGTGCCAGTAGAGACTACGAGCCCTACAATGAGCAGTTCTTC. Full variable domain (missing parts from reference TRBV19 and TRBJ2-1): DGGITQSPKYLFRKEGQNVTLSCEQNLNHDAMYWYRQDPGQGLRLIYYSQIVNDFQKGDIAEGYSVSREKKESFPLTVTSAQKNPTAFYLCASRDYEPYNEQFFGPGTRLTVL.

The chain couples TRBV19 to TRBJ2-3; TRBD1 aligns across 8 bases. J gave up 2 bases and V 4 bases, and 5 bases lay outside the gene matches. The CDR3 sequence is 15 residues long. Germline CDR1 is LNHDA and CDR2 is SQIVND (reference sequence). The CDR3: CASSTGQGITDTQYF. CDR3 sequence (DNA): TGTGCCAGTAGTACCGGACAGGGAATCACAGATACGCAGTATTTT. The whole variable domain, remainder taken from reference TRBV19 and TRBJ2-3, is DGGITQSPKYLFRKEGQNVTLSCEQNLNHDAMYWYRQDPGQGLRLIYYSQIVNDFQKGDIAEGYSVSREKKESFPLTVTSAQKNPTAFYLCASSTGQGITDTQYFGPGTRLTVL.

Written as DNA, the CDR3 is TGTGCCAGCAGTCTCGCCGGGACAGGCGTCTACGAGCAGTACTTC. Residues: CASSLAGTGVYEQYF. The chain has TRBV28 and TRBJ2-7; 8 bases match TRBD1. The CDR3 contains 15 residues. Germline trimming cut 5 bases from V and 3 bases from J; bases unmatched to any gene: 9. Per germline, CDR1 MDHEN and CDR2 SYDVKM.

V is TRBV28 and J is TRBJ2-5; TRBD1 aligns across 10 bases. The germline gives CDR1 MDHEN, CDR2 SYDVKM. The CDR3 contains 12 residues. V gave up 5 bases and J gave up 7 bases; unmatched junction bases: 1. CDR3 nucleotides: TGTGCCAGCAGTAGGGACAGGGGGACCCAGTACTTC. Its translation is CASSRDRGTQYF.

The rearrangement links TRBV3-1 (or the pseudogene TRBV3-2) to TRBJ1-3; D call uncertain. The V end was cut by 0 bases, the J end by 0 bases, with 6 bases between. CDR1 and CDR2 from the germline V gene are LGHDT and YNNKEL (reference sequence). This CDR3 is built from 15 residues. The CDR3 DNA reads as TGTGCCAGCAGCCAAGACAACCTCTCTGGAAACACCATATATTTT. This codes for CASSQDNLSGNTIYF.

The chain is built from TRBV9 and TRBJ1-5; D is unresolved. Trimming took off 0 bases at V and 0 bases at J, with 7 bases between the two ends. Germline lookup yields CDR1 SGDLS and CDR2 YYNGEE. The CDR3 spans 15 residues. Here the CDR3 reads CASSVDWGSNQPQHF. DNA of the CDR3: TGTGCCAGCAGCGTAGATTGGGGTAGCAATCAGCCCCAGCATTTT.

This clone was observed a single time. The chain couples TRBV5-1 to TRBJ2-5; 13 bases line up with TRBD2. Losses at the gene ends were 2 bases for V and 5 bases for J; bases not matched to a gene: 9. Germline values: CDR1 SGHRS, CDR2 YFSETQ. The CDR3 spans 17 residues. The CDR3, as DNA: TGCGCCAGCAGCTTCCGAAGGGGACTAGCGGGATCGGAGACCCAGTACTTC. Translated, it gives CASSFRRGLAGSETQYF.